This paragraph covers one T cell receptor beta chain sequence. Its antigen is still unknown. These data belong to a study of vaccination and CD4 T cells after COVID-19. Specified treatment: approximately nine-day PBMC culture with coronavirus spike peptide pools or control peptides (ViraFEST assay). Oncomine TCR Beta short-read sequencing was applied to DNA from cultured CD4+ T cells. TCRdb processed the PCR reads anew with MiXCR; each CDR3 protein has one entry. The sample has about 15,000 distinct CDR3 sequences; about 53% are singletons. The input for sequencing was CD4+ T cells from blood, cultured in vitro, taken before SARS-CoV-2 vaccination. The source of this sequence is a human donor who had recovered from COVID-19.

The CDR3 here is CASSLPGRYQPQHF. In DNA, the CDR3 is TGTGCCAGTAGTCTTCCAGGGCGCTATCAGCCCCAGCATTTT. The rearrangement links TRBV19 to TRBJ1-5, with D possibly being TRBD1 (5 bases). The CDR3 spans 14 residues. Germline V lookup: CDR1 LNHDA, CDR2 SQIVND (reference sequence). V was trimmed by 5 bases and J by 5 bases, leaving 13 bases between them.